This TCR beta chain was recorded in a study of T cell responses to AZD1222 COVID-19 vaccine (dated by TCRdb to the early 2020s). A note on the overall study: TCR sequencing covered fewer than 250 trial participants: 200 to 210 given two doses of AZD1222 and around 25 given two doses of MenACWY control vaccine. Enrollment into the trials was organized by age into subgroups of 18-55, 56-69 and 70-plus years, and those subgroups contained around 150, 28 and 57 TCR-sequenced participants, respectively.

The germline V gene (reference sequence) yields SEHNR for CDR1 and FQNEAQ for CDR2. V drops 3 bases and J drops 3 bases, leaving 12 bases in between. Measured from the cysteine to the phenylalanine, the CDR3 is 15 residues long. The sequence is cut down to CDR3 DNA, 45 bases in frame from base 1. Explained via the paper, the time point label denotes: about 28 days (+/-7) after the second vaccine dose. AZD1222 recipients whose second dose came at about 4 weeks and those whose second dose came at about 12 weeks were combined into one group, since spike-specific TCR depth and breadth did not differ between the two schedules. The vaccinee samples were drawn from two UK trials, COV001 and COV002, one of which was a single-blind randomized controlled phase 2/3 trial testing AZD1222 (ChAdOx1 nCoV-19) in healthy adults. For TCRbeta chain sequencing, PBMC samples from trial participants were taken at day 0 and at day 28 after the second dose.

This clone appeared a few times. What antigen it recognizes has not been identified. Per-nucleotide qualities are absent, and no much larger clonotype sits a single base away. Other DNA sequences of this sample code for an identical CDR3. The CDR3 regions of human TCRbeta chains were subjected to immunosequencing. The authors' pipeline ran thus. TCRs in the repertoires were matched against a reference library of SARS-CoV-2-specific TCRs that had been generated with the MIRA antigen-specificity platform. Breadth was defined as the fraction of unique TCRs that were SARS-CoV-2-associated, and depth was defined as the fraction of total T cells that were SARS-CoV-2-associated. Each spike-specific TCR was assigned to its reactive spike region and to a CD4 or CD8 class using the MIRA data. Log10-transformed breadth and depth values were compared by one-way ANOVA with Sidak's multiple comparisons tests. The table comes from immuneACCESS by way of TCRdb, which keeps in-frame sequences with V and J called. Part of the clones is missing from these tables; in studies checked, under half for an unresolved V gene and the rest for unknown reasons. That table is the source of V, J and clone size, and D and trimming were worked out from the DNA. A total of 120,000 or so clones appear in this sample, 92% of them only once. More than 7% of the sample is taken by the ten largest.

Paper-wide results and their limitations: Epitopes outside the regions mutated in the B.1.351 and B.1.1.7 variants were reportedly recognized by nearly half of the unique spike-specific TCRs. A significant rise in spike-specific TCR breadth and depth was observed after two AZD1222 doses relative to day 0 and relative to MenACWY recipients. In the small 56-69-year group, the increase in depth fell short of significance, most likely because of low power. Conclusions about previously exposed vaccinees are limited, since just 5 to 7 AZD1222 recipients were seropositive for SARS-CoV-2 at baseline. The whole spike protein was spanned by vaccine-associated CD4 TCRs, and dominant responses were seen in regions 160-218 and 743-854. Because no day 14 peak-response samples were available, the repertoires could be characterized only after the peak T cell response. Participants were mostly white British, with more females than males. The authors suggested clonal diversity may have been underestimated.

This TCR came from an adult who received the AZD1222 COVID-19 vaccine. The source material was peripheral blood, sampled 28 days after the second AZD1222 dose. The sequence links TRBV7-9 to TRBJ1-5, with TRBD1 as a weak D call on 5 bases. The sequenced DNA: TGTGCCAGCAGCTTGGCCCAGGGACCCAATCAGCCCCAGCATTTT. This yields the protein CASSLAQGPNQPQHF. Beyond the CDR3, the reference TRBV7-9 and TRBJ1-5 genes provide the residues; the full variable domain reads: DTGVSQNPRHKITKRGQNVTFRCDPISEHNRLYWYRQTLGQGPEFLTYFQNEAQLEKSRLLSDRFSAERPKGSFSTLEIQRTEQGDSAMYLCASSLAQGPNQPQHFGDGTRLSIL.